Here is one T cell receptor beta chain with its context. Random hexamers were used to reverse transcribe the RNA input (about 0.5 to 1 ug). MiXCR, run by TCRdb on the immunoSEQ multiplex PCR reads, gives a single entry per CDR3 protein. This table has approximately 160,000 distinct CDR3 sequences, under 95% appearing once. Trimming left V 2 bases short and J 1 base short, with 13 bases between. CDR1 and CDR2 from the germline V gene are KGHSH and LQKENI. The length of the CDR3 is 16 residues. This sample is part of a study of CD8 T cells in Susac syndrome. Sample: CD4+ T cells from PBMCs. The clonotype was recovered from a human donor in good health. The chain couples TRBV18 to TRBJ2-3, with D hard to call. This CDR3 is CASSPSGQLRTDTQYF. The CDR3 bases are TGTGCCAGCTCACCATCAGGCCAGCTCCGCACAGATACGCAGTATTTT.